This T cell receptor beta chain was obtained from a study of T-cell reconstitution after alpha-beta-depleted transplantation in children. This clonotype was recorded many times. From germline, CDR1 is SQVTM and CDR2 ANQGSEA. V lost 1 base, J lost 1 base, and 1 base stayed unmatched. CDR3 length: 14 residues. TCRbeta library preparation incorporated unique molecular identifiers. MiXCR, applied by TCRdb to the PCR reads, yields one record per CDR3 protein. The sample has 450,000 to 500,000 distinct CDR3 sequences; under 15% are singletons. Sample: PBMCs from the stem cell graft donor, taken from the stem cell graft. The origin of this receptor is a human donor who donated a stem cell graft to a child with combined immunodeficiency. The chain joins TRBV29-1 to TRBJ2-3, with 8 bases fitting TRBD2. The CDR3: CSVEGAGGTDTQYF. The CDR3 coding sequence is TGCAGCGTTGAAGGAGCGGGGGGCACAGATACGCAGTATTTT.